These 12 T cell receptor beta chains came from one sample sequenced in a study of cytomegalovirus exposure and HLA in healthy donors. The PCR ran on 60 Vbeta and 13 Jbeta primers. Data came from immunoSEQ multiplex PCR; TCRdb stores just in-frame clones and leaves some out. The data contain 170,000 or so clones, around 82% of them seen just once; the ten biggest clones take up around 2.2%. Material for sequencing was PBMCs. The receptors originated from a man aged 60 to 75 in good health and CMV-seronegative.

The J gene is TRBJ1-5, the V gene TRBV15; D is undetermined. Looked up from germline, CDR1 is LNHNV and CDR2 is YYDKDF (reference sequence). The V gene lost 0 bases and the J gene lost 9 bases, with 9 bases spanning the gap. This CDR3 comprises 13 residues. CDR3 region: CATSREGRGPQHF. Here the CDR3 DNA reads TGTGCCACCAGCAGAGAAGGTCGAGGGCCCCAGCATTTT. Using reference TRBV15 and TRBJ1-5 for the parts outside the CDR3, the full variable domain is DAMVIQNPRYQVTQFGKPVTLSCSQTLNHNVMYWYQQKSSQAPKLLFHYYDKDFNNEADTPDNFQSRRPNTSFCFLDIRSPGLGDTAMYLCATSREGRGPQHFGDGTRLSIL.

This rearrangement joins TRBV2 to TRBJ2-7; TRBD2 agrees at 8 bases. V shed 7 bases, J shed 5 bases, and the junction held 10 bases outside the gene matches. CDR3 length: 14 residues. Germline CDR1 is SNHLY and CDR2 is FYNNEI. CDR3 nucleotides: TGTGCCAGCAAACGGGAGGGGGTTACGGACGAGCAGTACTTC. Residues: CASKREGVTDEQYF.

The CDR3 region is CASSLVPQGSTNEKLFF. The CDR3 DNA follows: TGTGCCAGCAGCTTAGTTCCCCAGGGTAGTACTAATGAAAAACTGTTTTTT. The J gene is TRBJ1-4, the V gene TRBV7-8; tentative D call: TRBD1 (5 bases). This CDR3 region has 17 residues. Trimming took 1 base from V and 2 from J, leaving 14 bases between them. The germline V gene encodes CDR1 SGHVS and CDR2 FQNEAQ.

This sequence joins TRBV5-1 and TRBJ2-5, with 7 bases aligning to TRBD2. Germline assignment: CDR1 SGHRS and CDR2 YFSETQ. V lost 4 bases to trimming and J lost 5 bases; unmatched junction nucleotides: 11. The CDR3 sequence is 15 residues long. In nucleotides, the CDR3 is TGCGCCAGCAGCCCTGAAGGGCGGGGAGGGGAGACCCAGTACTTC. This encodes CASSPEGRGGETQYF.

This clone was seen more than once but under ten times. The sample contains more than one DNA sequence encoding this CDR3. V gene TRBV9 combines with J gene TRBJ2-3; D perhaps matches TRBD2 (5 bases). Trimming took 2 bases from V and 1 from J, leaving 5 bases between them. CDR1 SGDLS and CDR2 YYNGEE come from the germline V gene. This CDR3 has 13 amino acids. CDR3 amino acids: CASSVGGTDTQYF. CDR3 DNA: TGTGCCAGCAGCGTGGGAGGCACAGATACGCAGTATTTT.

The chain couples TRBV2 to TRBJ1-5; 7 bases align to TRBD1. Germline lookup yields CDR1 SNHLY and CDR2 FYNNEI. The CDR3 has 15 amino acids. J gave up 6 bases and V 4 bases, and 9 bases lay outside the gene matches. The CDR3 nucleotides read TGTGCCAGCAGTGCTAGTGGACAGGTGGGTCAGCCCCAGCATTTT. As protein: CASSASGQVGQPQHF.

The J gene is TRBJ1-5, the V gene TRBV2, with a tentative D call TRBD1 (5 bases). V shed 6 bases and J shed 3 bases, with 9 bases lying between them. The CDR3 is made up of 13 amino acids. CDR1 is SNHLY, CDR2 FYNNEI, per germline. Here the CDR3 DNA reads TGTGCCAGCAGGCAGGGCCTCAATCAGCCCCAGCATTTT. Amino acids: CASRQGLNQPQHF.

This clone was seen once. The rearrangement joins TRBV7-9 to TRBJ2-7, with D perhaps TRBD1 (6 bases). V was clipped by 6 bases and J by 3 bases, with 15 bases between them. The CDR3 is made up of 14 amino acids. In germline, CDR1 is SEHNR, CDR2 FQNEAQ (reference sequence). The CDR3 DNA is TGTGCCAGCAGTACCGGACAGCTGAACTACGAGCAGTACTTC. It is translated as CASSTGQLNYEQYF.

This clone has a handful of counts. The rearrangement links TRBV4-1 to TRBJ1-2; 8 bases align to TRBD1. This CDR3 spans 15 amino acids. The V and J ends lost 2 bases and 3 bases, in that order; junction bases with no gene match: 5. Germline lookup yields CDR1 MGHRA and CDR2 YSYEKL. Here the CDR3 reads CASSQTQGADYGYTF. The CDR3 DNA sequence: TGCGCCAGCAGCCAAACTCAGGGGGCGGACTATGGCTACACCTTC.

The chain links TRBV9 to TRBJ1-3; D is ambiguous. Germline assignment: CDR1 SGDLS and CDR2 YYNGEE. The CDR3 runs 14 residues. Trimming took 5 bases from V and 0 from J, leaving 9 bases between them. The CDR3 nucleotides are TGTGCCAGCAGTGGGCAACACTCTGGAAACACCATATATTTT. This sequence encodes CASSGQHSGNTIYF.

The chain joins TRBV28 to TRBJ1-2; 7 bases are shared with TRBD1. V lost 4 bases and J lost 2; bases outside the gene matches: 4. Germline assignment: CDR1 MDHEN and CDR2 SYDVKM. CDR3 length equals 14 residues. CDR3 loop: CASSWPTGNYGYTF. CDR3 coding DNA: TGTGCCAGCAGTTGGCCGACAGGGAACTATGGCTACACCTTC.

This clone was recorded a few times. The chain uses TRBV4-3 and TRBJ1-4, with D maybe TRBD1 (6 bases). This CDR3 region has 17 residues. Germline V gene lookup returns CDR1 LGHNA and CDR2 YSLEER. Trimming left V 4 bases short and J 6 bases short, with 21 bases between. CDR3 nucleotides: TGCGCCAGCAGCCCTCTCAGGGGTCTTCAAAATGATGAAAAACTGTTTTTT. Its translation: CASSPLRGLQNDEKLFF.